The clone carrying this T cell receptor beta chain occurred a few times. The data were obtained in a study of response to subunit inactivated influenza vaccine. V was cut by 5 bases and J by 0 bases, with 12 bases left in between. Looked up from germline, CDR1 is MDHEN and CDR2 is SYDVKM. This CDR3 has 15 residues. TCRdb reprocessed the RT-PCR reads with MiXCR, giving one entry per CDR3 protein. The data hold about 190,000 distinct CDR3 sequences, with approximately 14% observed a single time. This TCR was recovered from a man aged 45 to 65 who received an inactivated influenza vaccine. This sequence joins TRBV28 and TRBJ2-3, with D perhaps given as TRBD1 or TRBD2 (5 bases each). The specimen comprised CD8+ T cells sorted from PBMCs, sampled 5 to 6 days after vaccination. This CDR3 reads CASSRRESSTDTQYF. CDR3 nucleotides: TGTGCCAGCAGTCGCAGGGAGTCTAGCACAGATACGCAGTATTTT. Together with reference TRBV28 and TRBJ2-3, the CDR3 gives the full variable domain: DVKVTQSSRYLVKRTGEKVFLECVQDMDHENMFWYRQDPGLGLRLIYFSYDVKMKEKGDIPEGYSVSREKKERFSLILESASTNQTSMYLCASSRRESSTDTQYFGPGTRLTVL.